This T cell receptor (beta chain) stems from a study of Ad26.COV2.S vaccination and SARS-CoV-2 variants (TCRdb year 2021). For the wider study: Donors in the vaccine arm were drawn from COV1001, a multicentre, randomized, double-blind, placebo-controlled phase I-IIa trial testing Ad26.COV2.S in healthy adults. Ad26.COV2.S was administered intramuscularly at 5 x 10^10 or 1 x 10^11 viral particles, either as a single shot or as two shots given 56 days apart. Trial participants were randomized into five groups of five: low-dose or high-dose Ad26.COV2.S given once or twice, or placebo on both occasions. Investigators did not know the trial group allocation while performing experiments and assessing outcomes. The specificity and breadth of SARS-CoV-2-reactive T cell receptors after Ad26.COV2.S vaccination were assessed by TCRbeta repertoire sequencing. A total of about 30 samples were included in the TCR-sequenced set, comprising 19 Ad26.COV2.S vaccine recipients, 5 placebo recipients and 8 SARS-CoV-2 convalescent individuals. The full study reports these points: After vaccination, spike-specific CD8+ and CD4+ T cell responses were reported to show substantial breadth. Vaccine and placebo recipients had similar non-spike TCR breadth, a finding consistent with the vaccine containing only spike. Higher spike-specific TCR breadth was observed in Ad26.COV2.S recipients than in placebo recipients (P = 0.0014). According to the authors, total T cell responses may have been underestimated by the TCR breadth and depth analyses. The study was not powered for comparison of responses between vaccine doses or regimens.

The immunoSEQ Assay was used to sequence TCRbeta CDR3 regions. After extraction, genomic DNA underwent amplification by bias-controlled multiplex PCR, followed by high-throughput sequencing. The authors' analysis ran thus. To quantify the absolute abundance of every unique TCRbeta CDR3 region, sequences were collapsed and filtered. T cell fraction was estimated by normalization of TCRbeta template counts to usable DNA, with usable DNA being measured through amplification of reference genes present in all nucleated cells. Repertoire TCRs were annotated as SARS-CoV-2-specific when V gene, CDR3 amino acid sequence and J gene were exactly matched to a known reactive TCR set. The reference SARS-CoV-2 TCR set came from MIRA and was filtered for enrichment in COVID-19-positive ImmuneCODE repertoires, removing public or cross-reactive TCRs. Using the MIRA antigens, annotated TCRs were further analysed by specific ORF or by position within an ORF. Breadth was defined as annotated unique rearrangements over total unique productive rearrangements; depth was the summed frequency of those rearrangements. Two-sided Wilcoxon rank-sum tests were used to compare TCR breadth between groups. TCRdb carries this immuneACCESS record with in-frame sequences only. Its versions omit some clonotypes, under half of them owing to an unresolved V gene in the studies checked, with the rest unexplained. That table is the source of V, J and clone size, and D and trimming were worked out from the DNA. The table for this sample lists about 370,000 clones; around 85% of them were counted only once. The ten largest clones represent under 4% of the sample.

The treatment or condition label of this sample denotes: 15 to 20 received Ad26.COV2.S at low or high dose, single or two shots; roughly five received placebo; per-sample allocation not given. Repertoires of vaccine and placebo recipients were sequenced from samples collected on day 63 after the first injection. Cohort 1b enrolled around 24 adults aged 18-55 years at a single site in Boston, USA, between 29 July and 7 August 2020. Ad26.COV2.S was a replication-incompetent adenovirus type 26 vector expressing a prefusion-stabilized SARS-CoV-2 spike protein from the original Wuhan strain. Based on the germline V gene, the CDR1 and CDR2 sequences are SGHRS and YFSETQ. V loses 5 bases of germline sequence and J loses 2 bases, and the interval between the two ends is 18 bases. The CDR3, cysteine through phenylalanine, is 16 amino acids long. The read is trimmed to its CDR3 DNA, 48 bases read in frame from base 1.

In the case of this clone: Its antigen is unknown. No base-level quality is on record; no much larger clone is a single base apart.

The source material was peripheral blood, sampled in a trial of Ad26.COV2.S vaccine versus placebo. The receptor was isolated from a person between 18 and 60 years old who received the Ad26.COV2.S COVID-19 vaccine or a placebo. The chain is assembled from TRBV5-1 and TRBJ2-3; 5 matching bases give a weak D call of TRBD1. The DNA is as follows: TGCGCCAGCAGATTGTTAGGGGCGGATCTCACAGATACGCAGTATTTT. It is translated as CASRLLGADLTDTQYF.